This T cell receptor beta chain was sequenced in a study of shared clonotypes between healthy human individuals. The study's findings and limits: Tissue TCR repertoires likely differ from these blood-only repertoires.

Using immunoSEQ multiplex PCR, the repertoire was profiled, and TCRdb retains in-frame clones only, with some absent. Of around 240,000 clones listed, about 69% are singletons. Concerning this clone: What it recognizes is unknown.

This CDR3 contains 18 residues. Germline V gene lookup returns CDR1 SGHNT and CDR2 YYREEE (reference sequence). V shed 0 bases and J 3 bases; nucleotides not matched to a gene: 15. This chain links TRBV5-4 with TRBJ2-7; 7 bases map to TRBD1. The clonotype originates from a man aged 25 to 40 in good health. The specimen sequenced was memory CD4+ T cells sorted from blood. Stated subset: CD45RA-negative fraction. CDR3: CASSLVPTGYRTGYEQYF. DNA of the CDR3: TGTGCCAGCAGCTTGGTCCCGACAGGGTATCGGACGGGCTACGAGCAGTACTTC.